These 27 T cell receptor beta chains were all obtained from the same sample, sequenced in a study of cytomegalovirus exposure and HLA in healthy donors (dated by TCRdb to 2016 to 2017). The library relied on the immunoSEQ multiplex PCR assay. For the multiplex PCR, a mixture combining 60 forward primers for TCR Vbeta segments and 13 reverse primers for TCR Jbeta segments was used. Drawn from immuneACCESS, this table holds only the in-frame rearrangements with V and J called that TCRdb kept. Clones are partly lost; checked studies trace under half to an unresolved V gene and leave the rest unexplained. The sample contains roughly 250,000 clones, 75% to 90% of them found a single time. The ten most abundant clones make up 0.3% to 0.35% of the sample. Source material: PBMCs. The receptors here all came from a girl aged 2-10 years in good health and CMV-seronegative.

The chain has TRBV12-5 and TRBJ1-1, with TRBD1 identical over 7 bases. Germline lookup yields CDR1 LGHNT and CDR2 FRNRAP. V gave up 6 bases and J gave up 8 bases; unmatched junction bases: 6. The CDR3 covers 12 residues. As DNA, the CDR3 is TGTGCTAGTGGCCCGACAGGGCGGGAAGCTTTCTTT. The encoded protein is CASGPTGREAFF.

This clone was observed once. This chain joins TRBV6-1 and TRBJ2-7, with 9 bases that match TRBD1. The CDR3 runs to 13 residues. Germline assignment: CDR1 MNHNS and CDR2 SASEGT. The V gene end was trimmed by 6 bases and the J gene end by 5 bases; junction bases not matched to a gene: 5. The CDR3 sequence: CASRSTGGNEQYF. The CDR3 DNA reads as TGTGCCAGCAGGTCGACAGGGGGAAACGAGCAGTACTTC.

This chain joins TRBV2 and TRBJ2-5; D gene uncertain. V was shortened by 8 bases and J by 5 bases, with 18 bases between the two germline ends. This CDR3 has 14 residues. Germline values: CDR1 SNHLY, CDR2 FYNNEI. The CDR3 bases are TGTGCCAGCGAGAGGTCCATTACTTCGGAGACCCAGTACTTC. This encodes CASERSITSETQYF.

The CDR3 sequence is CASSTTSTDTQYF. The CDR3 coding sequence is TGTGCCAGCAGCACCACTAGCACAGATACGCAGTATTTT. The rearrangement links TRBV28 to TRBJ2-3, with no clear D. Trimming pared 6 bases from V and 0 bases from J, leaving 7 bases between. The CDR3 contains 13 residues. Germline CDR1 and CDR2: MDHEN and SYDVKM.

This chain joins TRBV7-9 and TRBJ2-5; tentatively, D is TRBD2 (5 bases). The ends were cut back, 1 base at V and 3 bases at J, with 12 bases in the middle. The CDR3 extends over 15 amino acids. Germline V gives CDR1 SEHNR, CDR2 FQNEAQ (reference sequence). The CDR3 is CASSLGSYSEETQYF. DNA for the CDR3: TGTGCCAGCAGCTTAGGGAGCTATAGCGAAGAGACCCAGTACTTC.

This chain joins TRBV7-8 and TRBJ2-7; possible D gene TRBD2, 6 bases. The CDR3 runs 15 residues. V was trimmed by 9 bases and J by 6 bases, leaving 24 bases between them. Germline values: CDR1 SGHVS, CDR2 FQNEAQ. The CDR3 region is CARVSRRAERSEQYF. The CDR3 bases are TGTGCCAGGGTTTCAAGGAGGGCCGAGAGGAGCGAGCAGTACTTC.

This clone was counted only a few times. This chain links TRBV28 with TRBJ1-1; tentative D call: TRBD1 (5 bases). V was cut by 4 bases and J by 1 base, with 10 bases left in between. Germline V CDR1 and CDR2: MDHEN, SYDVKM. This CDR3 contains 14 residues. Here the CDR3 reads CASSSPGRNTEAFF. CDR3 sequence (DNA): TGTGCCAGCAGTTCCCCAGGGCGGAACACTGAAGCTTTCTTT.

J is TRBJ1-5 and V is TRBV6-1; D is unclear. The germline V gene encodes CDR1 MNHNS and CDR2 SASEGT. V shed 6 bases and J shed 2 bases, with 14 bases lying between them. The CDR3 runs 15 residues. Here the CDR3 DNA reads TGTGCCAGCAGACCCATCCGGGGTGGCAATCAGCCCCAGCATTTT. Translating it yields CASRPIRGGNQPQHF.

This chain connects TRBV18 to TRBJ1-2; D perhaps matches TRBD1 (6 bases). CDR3 length: 14 residues. CDR1 and CDR2 (germline): KGHSH, LQKENI. The V gene lost 5 bases and the J gene lost 4 bases, with 14 bases spanning the gap. CDR3 bases: TGTGCCAGCTCATCTGTCGGACAGCTCTATGGCTACACCTTC. It specifies CASSSVGQLYGYTF.

The chain joins TRBV19 to TRBJ2-1; possibly TRBD2 for D (7 bases). The CDR3 length is 13 residues. Trimming removed 2 bases from V and 9 bases from J, with 11 bases in between. CDR1 is LNHDA and CDR2 is SQIVND in the germline V gene (reference sequence). In nucleotides, the CDR3 is TGTGCCAGTAGTATAAGGGGGGGCACTGAGCAGTTCTTC. Translating gives CASSIRGGTEQFF.

CDR3 sequence reads: CASSLGVQGGTEAFF. The CDR3 coding sequence is TGTGCCAGCAGTTTAGGGGTCCAGGGGGGCACTGAAGCTTTCTTT. The V and J genes are TRBV27 and TRBJ1-1; 7 positions agree with TRBD1. This CDR3 region has 15 residues. V was clipped by 2 bases and J by 4 bases; unmatched bases: 7. Per the germline V gene, CDR1 is MNHEY and CDR2 is SMNVEV (reference sequence).

This clone was seen a few times. V usage is TRBV10-3 and J usage is TRBJ2-7; 9 bases match TRBD1. In germline, CDR1 is ENHRY, CDR2 SYGVKD. With V trimmed by 4 bases and J by 2 bases, 0 bases remained unmatched. The CDR3 length is 13 residues. CDR3 sequence reads: CAISGQGAYEQYF. CDR3 nucleotide sequence: TGTGCCATCAGTGGACAGGGGGCCTACGAGCAGTACTTC.

The rearrangement links TRBV27 to TRBJ1-6; no clear D gene. The V and J ends lost 1 base and 9 bases respectively, with 16 bases between them. This CDR3 spans 16 amino acids. CDR1 MNHEY and CDR2 SMNVEV come from the germline V gene (reference sequence). The CDR3 DNA reads as TGTGCCAGCAGTTTATTGGCGGGTCTAAGAGGTTCACCCCTCCACTTT. Its protein product is CASSLLAGLRGSPLHF.

This chain links TRBV16 with TRBJ2-1; maybe TRBD2 (6 bases). V lost 6 bases and J 7 bases, leaving 10 bases between the germline ends. The CDR3 runs 12 residues. Germline V gene data show CDR1 as KGHSY and CDR2 as FQNENV. CDR3 amino acids: CASRIAGNEQFF. The CDR3 bases are TGTGCCAGCAGAATTGCGGGAAATGAGCAGTTCTTC.

The chain carries TRBV6-1 and TRBJ1-1; 10 bases align to TRBD1. Germline values: CDR1 MNHNS, CDR2 SASEGT. The CDR3 runs to 15 residues. V lost 3 bases, J lost 3 bases, and 4 bases stayed unmatched. In DNA, the CDR3 is TGTGCCAGCAGTGACCCGGGACAGGGGCACACTGAAGCTTTCTTT. Translating gives CASSDPGQGHTEAFF.

The CDR3 sequence is CASSETGDSSYEQYF. CDR3 sequence (DNA): TGTGCCAGCAGTGAAACCGGGGACAGCTCCTACGAGCAGTACTTC. V and J are TRBV6-1 and TRBJ2-7; 7 bases align to TRBD1. Germline CDR1 and CDR2: MNHNS and SASEGT. V lost 2 bases to trimming and J lost 0 bases; unmatched junction nucleotides: 4. The CDR3 is 15 residues long.

This chain joins TRBV18 and TRBJ1-1; 12 nucleotides align to TRBD1. J lost 5 bases, V lost 3 bases, and 10 bases had no gene match. The length of the CDR3 is 17 residues. Germline assignment: CDR1 KGHSH and CDR2 LQKENI. CDR3 loop: CASSPMGQGARWTEAFF. The CDR3 coding sequence is TGTGCCAGCTCACCTATGGGACAGGGGGCGCGATGGACTGAAGCTTTCTTT.

The rearrangement uses TRBV5-3 and TRBJ2-1; 8 bases agree with TRBD1. TRBV5-3 carries the ORF label, with uncertain function. This CDR3 spans 20 amino acids. Trimming cost V 4 bases and J 0 bases; bases outside gene matches: 18. DNA of the CDR3: TGTGCCAGAAGCCAAGACAGGGGCGCCGACAGGACCGCCTCCTACAATGAGCAGTTCTTC. Translated: CARSQDRGADRTASYNEQFF.

In its sample, this clone was seen once. The V and J genes are TRBV2 and TRBJ1-5; unclear D gene. Trimming shortened V by 8 bases and J by 0 bases, and 17 bases separated the two germline ends. Germline V gives CDR1 SNHLY, CDR2 FYNNEI. The CDR3 has 16 amino acids. The CDR3 is CASREKEGYSNQPQHF. CDR3 nucleotide sequence: TGTGCCAGCCGCGAAAAGGAGGGATATAGCAATCAGCCCCAGCATTTT.

This rearrangement joins TRBV6-9 to TRBJ1-2, with D perhaps matching TRBD1 (6 bases). Between the trimmed V and J ends, which lost 5 bases and 0 bases, there was a span of 13 bases. This CDR3 has 15 residues. In germline, CDR1 is MNHGY, CDR2 SVAAGI. The CDR3 coding sequence is TGTGCCAGCAGTCAAGGGACACCTACTAACTATGGCTACACCTTC. This translates into CASSQGTPTNYGYTF.

The chain recombines TRBV29-1 with TRBJ2-3; TRBD2 aligns across 8 bases. J lost 3 bases, V lost 1 base, and 12 bases had no gene match. The CDR3 is made up of 17 amino acids. Germline V lookup: CDR1 SQVTM, CDR2 ANQGSEA. CDR3 residues: CSVEGVSGGLRTDTQYF. The CDR3 DNA is TGCAGCGTTGAAGGGGTGTCGGGGGGGCTGCGGACAGATACGCAGTATTTT.

This clone was seen just once. The chain has TRBV28 and TRBJ1-1, with 8 bases lining up with TRBD1. The CDR3 has 16 amino acids. V shed 4 bases, J shed 1 base, and the junction held 8 bases outside the gene matches. Germline V gene data show CDR1 as MDHEN and CDR2 as SYDVKM. CDR3: CASSSYRGKGNTEAFF. CDR3 nucleotides: TGTGCCAGCAGTTCCTACAGGGGGAAAGGGAACACTGAAGCTTTCTTT.

V and J are TRBV28 and TRBJ2-7, with TRBD2 identical over 9 bases. Looked up from germline, CDR1 is MDHEN and CDR2 is SYDVKM. The CDR3 sequence is 14 residues long. Trimming removed 2 bases from V and 3 bases from J; junction bases left unmatched: 2. As DNA, the CDR3 is TGTGCCAGCAGTTTAACTAGCGGGTACTACGAGCAGTACTTC. Its translation is CASSLTSGYYEQYF.

This clone was picked up a small number of times. This chain connects TRBV7-9 to TRBJ2-2; TRBD2 matches 10 bases. Germline CDR1 is SEHNR and CDR2 is FQNEAQ (reference sequence). There are 18 residues in the CDR3. Losses at the gene ends were 0 bases for V and 2 bases for J; bases not matched to a gene: 6. CDR3 bases: TGTGCCAGCAGCTTAGCGAAGTTAGCGGGAGGTAACACCGGGGAGCTGTTTTTT. The encoded protein is CASSLAKLAGGNTGELFF.

The V gene is TRBV28, the J gene TRBJ2-5; perhaps TRBD1 as D (6 bases). This CDR3 has 15 amino acids. Germline CDR1 is MDHEN and CDR2 is SYDVKM. Trimming removed 7 bases at V and 0 bases at J, with 15 bases between. The CDR3 reads CASTPARTDQETQYF. Written as DNA, the CDR3 is TGTGCCAGCACTCCTGCCAGGACAGACCAAGAGACCCAGTACTTC.

This sequence joins TRBV7-9 and TRBJ1-4; no definite D call. This CDR3 spans 17 amino acids. The V end lost 5 bases, the J end lost 0 bases, and 16 bases lay between the germline ends. Germline V lookup: CDR1 SEHNR, CDR2 FQNEAQ (reference sequence). The CDR3 loop is CASSEEALLTTNEKLFF. CDR3 DNA: TGTGCCAGCAGCGAAGAGGCCTTACTGACAACTAATGAAAAACTGTTTTTT.

J is TRBJ2-7 and V is TRBV7-6; 7 bases map to TRBD2. The length of the CDR3 is 15 residues. Germline V CDR1 and CDR2: SGHVS, FNYEAQ. Trimming removed 7 bases from V and 4 bases from J; junction bases left unmatched: 13. Here the CDR3 reads CASTVGRGRVYEQYF. The CDR3 DNA reads TGTGCCAGCACTGTGGGTCGCGGGAGAGTTTACGAGCAGTACTTC.